Listed below are T cell receptor beta chains from one sample, sequenced in a study of neoadjuvant nivolumab and ipilimumab in lung cancer. Libraries were prepared by immunoSEQ multiplex PCR; TCRdb keeps only in-frame clonotypes and omits some of them. In the table there are about 7,300 clones, 75% to 90% of which are singletons. Specimen: tumor tissue, collected after neoadjuvant nivolumab, alone or with ipilimumab, at or shortly before surgery. Every receptor here comes from an adult with non-small cell lung cancer. Both conserved end residues are part of each CDR3. Fields, in order: clone size, D gene, J gene, V gene, CDR3 protein, CDR3 DNA. A D gene is named only where the DNA matches it firmly. Some rows have no size entry. The others give once, few or many, or a class for an expanded clone.

abundance: once; d_gene: .; j_gene: TRBJ1-1; v_gene: TRBV5-4; CDR3aa: CASSPGQNTEAFF; CDR3nt: TGTGCCAGCAGCCCGGGCCAGAACACTGAAGCTTTCTTT
abundance: .; d_gene: TRBD1; j_gene: TRBJ1-6; v_gene: TRBV11-2; CDR3aa: CASSPRTGADSPLHF; CDR3nt: TGTGCCAGCAGCCCCCGGACAGGGGCGGATTCACCCCTCCACTTT
abundance: .; d_gene: .; j_gene: TRBJ2-7; v_gene: TRBV18; CDR3aa: CASSPREASYEQYF; CDR3nt: TGTGCCAGCTCACCCAGGGAGGCCTCCTACGAGCAGTACTTC
abundance: .; d_gene: .; j_gene: TRBJ2-5; v_gene: TRBV7-2; CDR3aa: CASSLVSEIATQYF; CDR3nt: TGTGCCAGCAGCTTAGTGAGCGAGATTGCGACCCAGTACTTC
abundance: .; d_gene: TRBD1; j_gene: TRBJ2-3; v_gene: TRBV10-3; CDR3aa: CAISAHRGDTQYF; CDR3nt: TGTGCCATCAGTGCTCACAGGGGGGATACGCAGTATTTT
abundance: .; d_gene: TRBD2; j_gene: TRBJ2-7; v_gene: TRBV18; CDR3aa: CASSLSRTSGEQYF; CDR3nt: TGTGCCAGCTCACTTAGCCGGACTAGCGGGGAGCAGTACTTC
abundance: .; d_gene: .; j_gene: TRBJ1-6; v_gene: TRBV4-2; CDR3aa: CASSQDGQNNSPLHF; CDR3nt: TGTGCCAGCAGCCAAGACGGGCAGAATAATTCACCCCTCCACTTT
abundance: .; d_gene: .; j_gene: TRBJ2-3; v_gene: TRBV29-1; CDR3aa: CSVEPQNTDTQYF; CDR3nt: TGCAGCGTTGAACCCCAGAACACAGATACGCAGTATTTT
abundance: .; d_gene: .; j_gene: TRBJ2-7; v_gene: TRBV11-1; CDR3aa: CASSLPGREAPYEQYF; CDR3nt: TGTGCCAGCAGCTTACCTGGACGGGAAGCCCCCTACGAGCAGTACTTC
abundance: .; d_gene: .; j_gene: TRBJ2-7; v_gene: TRBV10-3; CDR3aa: CAISDSLGQYF; CDR3nt: TGTGCCATCAGTGACAGTCTCGGGCAGTACTTC
abundance: .; d_gene: .; j_gene: TRBJ1-1; v_gene: TRBV18; CDR3aa: CASSGRDTEAFF; CDR3nt: TGTGCCAGTTCCGGCAGGGACACTGAAGCTTTCTTT
abundance: .; d_gene: .; j_gene: TRBJ1-4; v_gene: TRBV5-1; CDR3aa: CASSLGGTYEKLFF; CDR3nt: TGCGCCAGCAGCTTGGGAGGGACATACGAAAAACTGTTTTTT
abundance: .; d_gene: .; j_gene: TRBJ2-2; v_gene: TRBV28; CDR3aa: CASSPFGGLMNTGELFF; CDR3nt: TGTGCCAGCAGCCCATTCGGTGGCCTGATGAACACCGGGGAGCTGTTTTTT
abundance: .; d_gene: TRBD1; j_gene: TRBJ2-7; v_gene: TRBV7-2; CDR3aa: CASSPTGGSYEQYF; CDR3nt: TGTGCCAGCAGCCCGACAGGGGGCTCCTACGAGCAGTACTTC
abundance: .; d_gene: .; j_gene: TRBJ2-7; v_gene: TRBV6-1; CDR3aa: CASSEREQYF; CDR3nt: TGTGCCAGCAGTGAACGCGAGCAGTACTTC
abundance: .; d_gene: TRBD1; j_gene: TRBJ1-1; v_gene: TRBV15; CDR3aa: CATSRYSTGGTEAFF; CDR3nt: TGTGCCACCAGCAGATATTCTACAGGGGGCACTGAAGCTTTCTTT
abundance: .; d_gene: TRBD1; j_gene: TRBJ1-1; v_gene: TRBV7-9; CDR3aa: CASSLRRTGKTEAFF; CDR3nt: TGTGCCAGCAGCTTAAGGCGGACAGGAAAAACTGAAGCTTTCTTT
abundance: .; d_gene: TRBD2; j_gene: TRBJ2-2; v_gene: TRBV18; CDR3aa: CASSLEAGFTGELFF; CDR3nt: TGTGCCAGCTCACTGGAAGCGGGGTTCACCGGGGAGCTGTTTTTT
abundance: .; d_gene: TRBD2; j_gene: TRBJ2-1; v_gene: TRBV7-7; CDR3aa: CASSLATERGEQFF; CDR3nt: TGTGCCAGCAGCTTAGCGACGGAGCGGGGTGAGCAGTTCTTC
abundance: .; d_gene: TRBD1; j_gene: TRBJ1-5; v_gene: TRBV30; CDR3aa: CAWRVQGAGNQPQHF; CDR3nt: TGTGCCTGGAGGGTACAGGGGGCGGGCAATCAGCCCCAGCATTTT
abundance: .; d_gene: TRBD2; j_gene: TRBJ2-7; v_gene: TRBV27; CDR3aa: CASSFRGLEPEQYF; CDR3nt: TGTGCCAGCAGTTTCAGGGGACTAGAGCCCGAGCAGTACTTC
abundance: .; d_gene: .; j_gene: TRBJ1-1; v_gene: TRBV7-2; CDR3aa: CASSSQGVTEAFF; CDR3nt: TGTGCCAGCAGCTCCCAAGGGGTCACTGAAGCTTTCTTT
abundance: .; d_gene: .; j_gene: TRBJ1-1; v_gene: TRBV15; CDR3aa: CATSSHGLMNTEAFF; CDR3nt: TGTGCCACCAGCAGCCATGGACTGATGAACACTGAAGCTTTCTTT
abundance: .; d_gene: .; j_gene: TRBJ1-5; v_gene: TRBV2; CDR3aa: CASTILQGNQPQHF; CDR3nt: TGTGCCAGCACCATCCTGCAGGGGAATCAGCCCCAGCATTTT
abundance: .; d_gene: TRBD2; j_gene: TRBJ2-1; v_gene: TRBV7-2; CDR3aa: CASSPTSGAFSEQFF; CDR3nt: TGTGCCAGCAGCCCGACTAGCGGGGCCTTCAGTGAGCAGTTCTTC
abundance: .; d_gene: TRBD1; j_gene: TRBJ2-7; v_gene: TRBV11-2; CDR3aa: CASSPQGQGAYEQYF; CDR3nt: TGTGCCAGCAGCCCCCAGGGACAGGGGGCCTACGAGCAGTACTTC
abundance: .; d_gene: .; j_gene: TRBJ2-7; v_gene: TRBV7-9; CDR3aa: CASSLSPEISYEQYF; CDR3nt: TGTGCCAGCAGCTTAAGTCCCGAAATCTCCTACGAGCAGTACTTC
abundance: .; d_gene: .; j_gene: TRBJ2-5; v_gene: TRBV5-1; CDR3aa: CASSLVVGRGETQYF; CDR3nt: TGCGCCAGCAGCTTGGTCGTGGGGCGCGGGGAGACCCAGTACTTC
abundance: .; d_gene: .; j_gene: TRBJ2-6; v_gene: TRBV7-2; CDR3aa: CASSPASSRANVLTF; CDR3nt: TGTGCCAGCAGCCCCGCGTCCTCAAGGGCCAACGTCCTGACTTTC